The 18 T cell receptor beta chains below were found in one sample sequenced in a study of T cell responses to AZD1222 COVID-19 vaccine. This table comes from immunoSEQ multiplex PCR, and its TCRdb copy is limited to in-frame clones, with some not included. The sample carries approximately 100,000 clones, roughly nine tenths recorded once. Sample: peripheral blood, taken on day 0 of AZD1222 vaccination. The receptor source for this set is an adult in good health.

The J gene is TRBJ2-5, the V gene TRBV6-5; maybe TRBD2 (6 bases). The CDR3 length is 14 residues. Germline V gene sequence: CDR1 MNHEY, CDR2 SVGAGI. Deletions cut 6 bases from V and 5 bases from J, with 16 bases between. The CDR3 is CASRQTSISETQYF. Written as DNA, the CDR3 is TGTGCCAGCAGACAGACTAGTATCTCCGAGACCCAGTACTTC.

The chain has TRBV6-2 or TRBV6-3 and TRBJ1-2; possible D gene TRBD1, 5 bases. V shed 2 bases and J shed 3 bases, with 7 bases lying between them. The CDR3 is 13 residues long. Per germline, CDR1 MNHEY and CDR2 SVGEGT. DNA for the CDR3: TGTGCCAGCAGTTACCAGGGCTACTATGGCTACACCTTC. Encoded protein: CASSYQGYYGYTF.

V usage is TRBV5-1 and J usage is TRBJ2-1; D is undetermined. Germline CDR1 and CDR2: SGHRS and YFSETQ. The CDR3 is 12 residues long. V was pared by 4 bases and J by 10 bases, with 12 bases between. The CDR3 DNA reads as TGCGCCAGCAGCGACCCCCCTTCGGAGCAGTTCTTC. Translating it yields CASSDPPSEQFF.

The chain carries TRBV3-1 (or the pseudogene TRBV3-2) and TRBJ2-1; a possible D gene is TRBD1 (6 bases). With 4 bases removed from V and 3 bases from J, the gap between germline ends came to 16 bases. Germline values: CDR1 LGHDT, CDR2 YNNKEL (reference sequence). The CDR3 has 16 amino acids. CDR3 amino acids: CASSPGGGAGYNEQFF. The CDR3 DNA sequence: TGTGCCAGCAGCCCTGGTGGGGGCGCCGGCTACAATGAGCAGTTCTTC.

This chain joins TRBV5-1 and TRBJ2-5, with TRBD2 identical over 12 bases. Trimming removed 3 bases from V and 1 base from J; junction bases left unmatched: 4. The germline V gene has CDR1 SGHRS and CDR2 YFSETQ. This CDR3 contains 16 residues. The CDR3: CASSWLLAGGQETQYF. CDR3 DNA sequence: TGCGCCAGCAGCTGGTTACTAGCGGGGGGCCAAGAGACCCAGTACTTC.

J is TRBJ1-1 and V is TRBV27, with D tentatively TRBD1 (6 bases). The CDR3 runs 17 residues. In germline, CDR1 is MNHEY, CDR2 SMNVEV (reference sequence). Trimming took off 2 bases at V and 5 bases at J, with 21 bases between the two ends. The CDR3 bases are TGTGCCAGCAGTTTAAGGTCCACGGGAGGGGGTAATACTGAAGCTTTCTTT. Its translation is CASSLRSTGGGNTEAFF.

This clone came up a few times. In DNA form, the CDR3 reads TGTGCCAGCAGCTTATCCGGGACAAACACTGAAGCTTTCTTT. Amino acid sequence: CASSLSGTNTEAFF. V is TRBV7-9 and J is TRBJ1-1; a weak D match, TRBD1 (6 bases). The V end lost 2 bases, the J end lost 2 bases, and 9 bases lay between the germline ends. Germline-derived CDR1 and CDR2 are SEHNR and FQNEAQ (reference sequence). The CDR3 length is 14 residues.

The chain couples TRBV12-3 or TRBV12-4 to TRBJ1-2; D is uncertain. The CDR3 loop spans 13 amino acids. V was clipped by 6 bases and J by 8 bases, with 16 bases between them. CDR3 loop: CASSPWEGRGYTF. For the CDR3, the DNA is TGTGCCAGCAGCCCCTGGGAGGGTAGGGGCTACACCTTC.

The rearrangement uses TRBV5-1 and TRBJ2-3, with TRBD1 as a possible D gene (6 bases). CDR3 length equals 15 residues. Trimming removed 0 bases from V and 4 bases from J, with 12 bases in between. Germline V gene data show CDR1 as SGHRS and CDR2 as YFSETQ. As DNA, the CDR3 is TGCGCCAGCAGCTTGGATGGCAGGGGTTCAGATACGCAGTATTTT. Protein sequence: CASSLDGRGSDTQYF. Filled out from reference TRBV5-1 and TRBJ2-3, the complete variable domain reads KAGVTQTPRYLIKTRGQQVTLSCSPISGHRSVSWYQQTPGQGLQFLFEYFSETQRNKGNFPGRFSGRQFSNSRSEMNVSTLELGDSALYLCASSLDGRGSDTQYFGPGTRLTVL.

This sequence joins TRBV7-8 and TRBJ1-1; 8 nucleotides agree with TRBD1. The CDR3 sequence is 14 residues long. Germline lookup yields CDR1 SGHVS and CDR2 FQNEAQ. Trimming removed 4 bases from V and 2 bases from J; junction bases left unmatched: 3. The CDR3 sequence is CASSSGQGNTEAFF. The CDR3 bases are TGTGCCAGCAGCTCCGGACAGGGTAACACTGAAGCTTTCTTT.

The chain combines TRBV2 with TRBJ1-1; D is unresolved. Germline CDR1 SNHLY, CDR2 FYNNEI. V was shortened by 2 bases and J by 1 base, with 8 bases between the two germline ends. The CDR3 spans 14 residues. The CDR3 spells CASSETTRNTEAFF. The DNA for the CDR3 is TGTGCCAGCAGTGAAACAACAAGGAACACTGAAGCTTTCTTT.

The chain recombines TRBV5-4 with TRBJ2-2; 9 bases line up with TRBD2. Germline V gives CDR1 SGHNT, CDR2 YYREEE (reference sequence). The CDR3 has 15 residues. The trim removed 1 base at V and 10 bases at J, leaving 8 bases unmatched. This CDR3 reads CASSLQRGAGPELFF. The CDR3 DNA sequence: TGTGCCAGCAGCTTGCAGCGGGGGGCCGGACCGGAGCTGTTTTTT.

This chain uses TRBV4-2 with TRBJ2-6; D uncertain. Germline V gene data show CDR1 as LGHNA and CDR2 as YNFKEQ. The CDR3 runs to 15 residues. With 1 base removed from V and 2 bases from J, the gap between germline ends came to 6 bases. The CDR3 is CASSQAPPGANVLTF. CDR3 coding DNA: TGTGCCAGCAGCCAAGCGCCCCCTGGGGCCAACGTCCTGACTTTC.

The rearrangement links TRBV6-4 to TRBJ2-7; 7 nucleotides match TRBD2. Losses at the gene ends were 8 bases for V and 2 bases for J; bases not matched to a gene: 15. The CDR3 extends over 16 amino acids. Germline CDR1 MRHNA, CDR2 SNTAGT. CDR3 sequence reads: CASGGGLDCLTYEQYF. The CDR3 DNA sequence: TGTGCCAGCGGGGGGGGTCTGGACTGTTTGACCTACGAGCAGTACTTC.

The V and J genes are TRBV24-1 and TRBJ2-1; maybe TRBD2 (6 bases). Trimming cost V 5 bases and J 6 bases, with 13 bases left between them. The CDR3 spans 14 residues. Germline V gene data show CDR1 as KGHDR and CDR2 as SFDVKD. Written as DNA, the CDR3 is TGTGCCACCAGTGCGGGTGGGGGGTTCAATGAGCAGTTCTTC. Protein product: CATSAGGGFNEQFF.

This sequence joins TRBV28 and TRBJ2-1; the match to TRBD2 covers 7 bases. The CDR3 contains 15 residues. The trim removed 5 bases at V and 9 bases at J, leaving 13 bases unmatched. Germline lookup yields CDR1 MDHEN and CDR2 SYDVKM. In DNA, the CDR3 is TGTGCCAGCAGTCCCGGGACTATGGAGTATATTGAGCAGTTCTTC. Amino acid sequence: CASSPGTMEYIEQFF.

The chain is built from TRBV5-5 and TRBJ2-3; D may be TRBD1 (6 bases). From germline, CDR1 is SGHKS and CDR2 YYEKEE (reference sequence). V lost 0 bases, J lost 0 bases, and 11 bases lay in between. The CDR3 runs 16 residues. CDR3 sequence (DNA): TGTGCCAGCAGCTTGGCCTGGGGGCCTAGCACAGATACGCAGTATTTT. It yields the protein CASSLAWGPSTDTQYF.

This clone came up once. This chain connects TRBV27 to TRBJ1-2; 7 bases are shared with TRBD1. Germline CDR1 MNHEY, CDR2 SMNVEV (reference sequence). CDR3 length: 14 residues. V gave up 5 bases and J gave up 2 bases; unmatched junction bases: 5. This CDR3 is CASSRQGINYGYTF. CDR3 nucleotide sequence: TGTGCCAGCAGTCGACAGGGAATCAACTATGGCTACACCTTC.